This entry lists 2 T cell receptor beta chains sequenced from one sample in a study of a mutant IDH1 vaccine in newly diagnosed glioma. Antigens for these TCRs are unknown. Documented time point: week 11, during vaccination. Vaccination used 300 ug of mutant IDH1 20-mer peptide per dose, with topical imiquimod. Here immunoSEQ multiplex PCR was the method, and the copy in TCRdb shows in-frame clones only, minus some. The table includes 35,000 or so clones, about four fifths detected once. The sequenced sample was peripheral blood mononuclear cells (PBMCs), obtained from a glioma patient whose treatment included an IDH1 peptide vaccine. Every receptor here comes from a woman in her thirties with glioma. Some clones in this sample may be carry-over from other donors' samples.

This chain connects TRBV2 to TRBJ2-3; 11 nucleotides agree with TRBD2. V was clipped by 8 bases and J by 1 base; unmatched bases: 5. Germline CDR1 SNHLY, CDR2 FYNNEI. The CDR3 is made up of 15 amino acids. The CDR3 here is CASPILAGGTDTQYF. The CDR3 nucleotides are TGTGCCAGCCCTATACTAGCGGGGGGCACAGATACGCAGTATTTT.

This chain connects TRBV7-6 to TRBJ2-2; 8 nucleotides agree with TRBD2. There are 14 residues in the CDR3. V lost 3 bases and J lost 7; bases outside the gene matches: 4. Germline lookup yields CDR1 SGHVS and CDR2 FNYEAQ. The CDR3 sequence is CASSFRGGSGELFF. CDR3 nucleotides: TGTGCCAGCAGCTTTCGGGGGGGCAGCGGGGAGCTGTTTTTT.